The next 22 T cell receptor beta chains were all read from a single sample in a study of metastatic and nonmetastatic thyroid tumors. Thyroid surgery was performed in patients who had received no treatment beforehand. TCRdb re-called the PCR reads via MiXCR. The sample lists tens of thousands of clones; around 14% were seen once. The sample comprised blood. The receptors stem from a male donor with papillary thyroid cancer or a benign thyroid nodule (not recorded which). Some clones in this sample may be carry-over from other donors' samples.

The sample holds many counts of this clone. The gene calls are TRBV27 and TRBJ2-7; the match to TRBD1 covers 12 bases. The junction had 8 bases not matched to a gene; V was cut back by 3 bases and J by 2 bases. CDR3 size: 17 residues. CDR1 MNHEY and CDR2 SMNVEV come from the germline V gene (reference sequence). Here the CDR3 reads CASSLPLGDRGPYEQYV. CDR3 DNA sequence: TGTGCCAGCAGTTTGCCGTTGGGGGACAGGGGGCCCTACGAGCAGTACGTC.

A word on this clone: A single base separates this from a much larger clone, so it may be a read error. This specimen includes other DNA sequences encoding the same CDR3. The V call is TRBV3-1, the J call TRBJ1-1; D remains unclear. This CDR3 is 14 amino acids long. The V end was cut by 1 base, the J end by 2 bases, with 8 bases between. The germline gives CDR1 LGHDT, CDR2 YNNKEL (reference sequence). The DNA of the CDR3 is TGTGCCAGCAGCCAAGTAGGAGGTAACACTGAAGCTTTCTTT. It is translated as CASSQVGGNTEAFF.

In this sample, this clone turned up many times. The genes are TRBV10-3 and TRBJ1-6; no firm D call. Germline loops: CDR1 ENHRY, CDR2 SYGVKD. The CDR3 spans 13 residues. Trimming took 5 bases from V and 8 from J, leaving 10 bases between them. The CDR3 DNA follows: TGTGCCATCAGTCCGCAGGCGGATTCACCCCTCCACTTT. Encoded protein: CAISPQADSPLHF.

This clone was observed a few times. A much larger clone is a single base away; this may be a read error. The chain recombines TRBV15 with TRBJ2-1; the D gene is possibly TRBD2 (5 bases). There are 17 residues in the CDR3. CDR1 LNHNV and CDR2 YYDKDF come from the germline V gene (reference sequence). Deletions cut 0 bases from V and 9 bases from J, with 21 bases between. The CDR3 protein is CATSRDSLSVRVGEQFF. The CDR3 DNA is TGTGCCACCAGCAGAGATTCGCTTAGCGTGAGGGTCGGTGAGCAGTTCTTC.

The CDR3 loop is CASSPPSVQVRYEQYF. The CDR3 nucleotides are TGTGCCAGCAGCCCCCCCTCGGTACAGGTGAGGTACGAGCAGTACTTC. The rearrangement links TRBV28 to TRBJ2-7, with a possible D match to TRBD1 (5 bases). This CDR3 has 16 amino acids. Germline-derived CDR1 and CDR2 are MDHEN and SYDVKM. V was cut by 6 bases and J by 4 bases, with 22 bases left in between.

Ten or more counts support this clone. The chain has TRBV28 and TRBJ1-5; D is ambiguous. The V and J ends lost 6 bases and 3 bases respectively, with 12 bases between them. This CDR3 comprises 14 residues. Germline CDR1 MDHEN, CDR2 SYDVKM. CDR3 in amino acids: CASSLTGDNQPQHF. The CDR3 nucleotides read TGTGCCAGCAGCCTCACCGGGGACAATCAGCCCCAGCATTTT.

This chain connects TRBV7-2 to TRBJ2-5, with D possibly TRBD2 on 7 matching bases. Per germline, CDR1 SGHTA and CDR2 FQGNSA. CDR3 length equals 13 residues. V was cut by 3 bases and J by 5 bases, with 10 bases left in between. In DNA form, the CDR3 reads TGTGCCAGCAGCTTTGCGGGGGCGGAGACCCAGTACTTC. Encoded protein: CASSFAGAETQYF. Complete variable domain (other parts from reference TRBV7-2 and TRBJ2-5): GAGVSQSPSNKVTEKGKDVELRCDPISGHTALYWYRQSLGQGLEFLIYFQGNSAPDKSGLPSDRFSAERTGGSVSTLTIQRTQQEDSAVYLCASSFAGAETQYFGPGTRLLVL.

This clone was detected many times. The chain has TRBV20-1 and TRBJ2-1; 7 bases are shared with TRBD2. This CDR3 is built from 17 residues. V lost 2 bases, J lost 2 bases, and 12 bases stayed unmatched. The germline CDR1 and CDR2 sequences are DFQATT and SNEGSKA (reference sequence). The DNA for the CDR3 is TGCAGTGCTAGATCCTTTGGGGCGGGAGTCGCCTACAATGAGCAGTTCTTC. It specifies CSARSFGAGVAYNEQFF.

V gene TRBV5-1 combines with J gene TRBJ2-7; no firm D call. The CDR3 contains 12 residues. Trimming cost V 2 bases and J 7 bases, with 10 bases left between them. CDR1 and CDR2 (germline): SGHRS, YFSETQ. The CDR3 DNA follows: TGCGCCAGCAGCTTTCGTGGGATTGAGCAGTACTTC. It specifies CASSFRGIEQYF.

This clone was counted at least ten times. CDR3 nucleotides: TGCAGTGCAGACCGGGACAGAACAGATACGCAGTATTTT. This codes for CSADRDRTDTQYF. This sequence joins TRBV20-1 and TRBJ2-3; 7 bases agree with TRBD1. The V segment lost 6 bases and the J segment 3 bases; nucleotides outside the gene matches: 6. The CDR3 is made up of 13 amino acids. The germline gives CDR1 DFQATT, CDR2 SNEGSKA (reference sequence).

There are a few counts of this clone. Being one base from a much bigger clone, this may be a read error. Other DNA sequences in this sample translate to the same CDR3. The chain joins TRBV3-1 to TRBJ1-4; D is undetermined. There are 13 residues in the CDR3. The germline gives CDR1 LGHDT, CDR2 YNNKEL (reference sequence). In DNA, the CDR3 is TGTGCCAGCAGCCAAGATTTGACTGAAAAACTGTTCTTT. It specifies CASSQDLTEKLFF.

This clone was seen repeatedly, ten times or more. The CDR3 nucleotides read TGTGCCAGTAGTTCCCAGGGGGCTAGCGCCACTGAAGCTTTCTTT. Residues: CASSSQGASATEAFF. This chain connects TRBV19 to TRBJ1-1; 8 nucleotides line up with TRBD1. The V and J ends lost 5 bases and 4 bases, in that order; junction bases with no gene match: 9. The CDR3 is 15 residues long. Germline V lookup: CDR1 LNHDA, CDR2 SQIVND (reference sequence). Complete variable domain (other parts from reference TRBV19 and TRBJ1-1): DGGITQSPKYLFRKEGQNVTLSCEQNLNHDAMYWYRQDPGQGLRLIYYSQIVNDFQKGDIAEGYSVSREKKESFPLTVTSAQKNPTAFYLCASSSQGASATEAFFGQGTRLTVV.

The sample holds many counts of this clone. The genes are TRBV19 and TRBJ2-2, with D perhaps TRBD1 (5 bases). V was clipped by 6 bases and J by 0 bases, with 14 bases between them. This CDR3 contains 16 residues. Germline lookup yields CDR1 LNHDA and CDR2 SQIVND (reference sequence). CDR3 bases: TGTGCCAGTAGAGGGGTCAGGAACGCGAACACCGGGGAGCTGTTTTTT. Encoded protein: CASRGVRNANTGELFF.

CDR3 nucleotide sequence: TGCAGTGCTAGAGATGGTGGAGTGCTCCTTACTCAGCCCCAGCATTTT. Its translation is CSARDGGVLLTQPQHF. The gene calls are TRBV20-1 and TRBJ1-5, with D hard to call. The ends were cut back, 0 bases at V and 6 bases at J, with 18 bases in the middle. CDR1 DFQATT and CDR2 SNEGSKA come from the germline V gene (reference sequence). The CDR3 spans 16 residues.

The chain couples TRBV11-2 to TRBJ2-7, with TRBD1 matching over 8 bases. Trimming took 1 base from V and 1 from J; bases not matched to a gene: 6. The CDR3 length is 16 residues. Germline-derived CDR1 and CDR2 are SGHAT and FQNNGV. The CDR3 reads CASSLGVWTGSYEQYF. Here the CDR3 DNA reads TGTGCCAGCAGCTTAGGGGTCTGGACAGGGTCCTACGAGCAGTACTTC.

Concerning this clone itself: At one end the junction does not follow the germline gene, possibly because of a read error. J is TRBJ1-6 and V is TRBV6-6; D remains unclear. Germline V gene data show CDR1 as MNHNY and CDR2 as SVGAGI (reference sequence). The CDR3 spans 15 residues. CDR3 sequence (DNA): TGTGCCAGCAGTGACTCGAGAGGTGGTAATTCACCCCTCCACTTT. Protein: CASSDSRGGNSPLHF.

This clone has at least ten counts. This chain connects TRBV14 to TRBJ1-4; D gene ambiguous. The CDR3 covers 14 residues. V was cut by 6 bases and J by 3 bases, with 11 bases left in between. The germline gives CDR1 SGHDN, CDR2 FVKESK. This chain's CDR3 is CASSSELANEKLFF. The CDR3 DNA follows: TGTGCCAGCAGTTCGGAGTTGGCTAATGAAAAACTGTTTTTT.

This clone was observed many times. The gene calls are TRBV12-3 or TRBV12-4 and TRBJ2-5; 12 bases are a match to TRBD2. Trimming at V came to 5 bases and at J to 7 bases, leaving 11 bases not matched to a gene. The CDR3 totals 16 residues. Here the CDR3 DNA reads TGTGCCAGCAGTCTGCGACTAGCGGGAGTGGGGGTGACCCAGTACTTC. Amino acids: CASSLRLAGVGVTQYF.

This clone has at least ten counts. The V gene is TRBV6-1, the J gene TRBJ1-4; the match to TRBD1 covers 11 bases. Trimming at V came to 7 bases and at J to 7 bases, leaving 8 bases not matched to a gene. This CDR3 contains 15 residues. CDR1 and CDR2 from the germline V gene are MNHNS and SASEGT. CDR3 nucleotides: TGTGCCAGCACCAGGACAGGGGGCGCCGGTGAAAAACTGTTTTTT. It encodes CASTRTGGAGEKLFF.

Ten or more counts support this clone. The chain links TRBV2 to TRBJ2-1, with 7 bases that match TRBD1. Germline assignment: CDR1 SNHLY and CDR2 FYNNEI. V lost 7 bases and J lost 0; bases outside the gene matches: 9. This CDR3 has 16 amino acids. The CDR3 protein is CASTDDRAISYNEQFF. The DNA for the CDR3 is TGTGCCAGCACCGACGACAGGGCAATCTCCTACAATGAGCAGTTCTTC.

The sample holds a few counts of this clone. The V call is TRBV5-1, the J call TRBJ1-2, with D possibly being TRBD1 (5 bases). V lost 3 bases, J lost 0 bases, and 9 bases lay in between. CDR3 size: 14 residues. Germline CDR1 is SGHRS and CDR2 is YFSETQ. CDR3 loop: CASSSTEANYGYTF. CDR3 coding DNA: TGCGCCAGCAGCTCGACAGAAGCTAACTATGGCTACACCTTC. Filled out from reference TRBV5-1 and TRBJ1-2, the complete variable domain reads KAGVTQTPRYLIKTRGQQVTLSCSPISGHRSVSWYQQTPGQGLQFLFEYFSETQRNKGNFPGRFSGRQFSNSRSEMNVSTLELGDSALYLCASSSTEANYGYTFGSGTRLTVV.

This clone was detected many times. The V call is TRBV4-1, the J call TRBJ2-3; D gene unclear. Trimming stripped 5 bases from V and 6 bases from J, with 12 bases between. Germline-derived CDR1 and CDR2 are MGHRA and YSYEKL. This CDR3 region has 13 residues. CDR3 loop: CASSNLVVDTQYF. CDR3 nucleotides: TGCGCCAGCAGCAACCTAGTTGTTGATACGCAGTATTTT.